This T cell receptor beta chain emerged from a study of long-term antiretroviral therapy in people with HIV. Study conclusions and caveats: Controls had broader CDR3 length ranges than HIV repertoires did. Clones that expanded before ART (that is, prior to treatment) dominated the repertoire at all time points.

This CDR3 has 16 residues. The germline CDR1 and CDR2 sequences are SGHVS and FQNEAQ. V gave up 5 bases and J gave up 3 bases; unmatched junction bases: 11. With regard to this clone: The antigen is undetermined.

They ran version v3.0 of the immunoSEQ assay at survey level. Samples were sequenced targeting roughly 40,000-50,000 T-cell genomes each. Repertoires were generated with immunoSEQ multiplex PCR, while TCRdb's copy carries only in-frame clones and drops some. The sample yields 34,000 or so clones, roughly 85% seen once. The material sequenced was unsorted PBMCs, taken around 3.3 years after starting antiretroviral therapy. This sequence joins TRBV7-8 and TRBJ1-1, with 8 bases lining up with TRBD1. The source is a man younger than 30 with HIV. The chain's CDR3 is CASSPRQGRRDTEAFF. CDR3 DNA: TGTGCCAGCAGCCCCAGACAGGGGAGGAGGGACACTGAAGCTTTCTTT.